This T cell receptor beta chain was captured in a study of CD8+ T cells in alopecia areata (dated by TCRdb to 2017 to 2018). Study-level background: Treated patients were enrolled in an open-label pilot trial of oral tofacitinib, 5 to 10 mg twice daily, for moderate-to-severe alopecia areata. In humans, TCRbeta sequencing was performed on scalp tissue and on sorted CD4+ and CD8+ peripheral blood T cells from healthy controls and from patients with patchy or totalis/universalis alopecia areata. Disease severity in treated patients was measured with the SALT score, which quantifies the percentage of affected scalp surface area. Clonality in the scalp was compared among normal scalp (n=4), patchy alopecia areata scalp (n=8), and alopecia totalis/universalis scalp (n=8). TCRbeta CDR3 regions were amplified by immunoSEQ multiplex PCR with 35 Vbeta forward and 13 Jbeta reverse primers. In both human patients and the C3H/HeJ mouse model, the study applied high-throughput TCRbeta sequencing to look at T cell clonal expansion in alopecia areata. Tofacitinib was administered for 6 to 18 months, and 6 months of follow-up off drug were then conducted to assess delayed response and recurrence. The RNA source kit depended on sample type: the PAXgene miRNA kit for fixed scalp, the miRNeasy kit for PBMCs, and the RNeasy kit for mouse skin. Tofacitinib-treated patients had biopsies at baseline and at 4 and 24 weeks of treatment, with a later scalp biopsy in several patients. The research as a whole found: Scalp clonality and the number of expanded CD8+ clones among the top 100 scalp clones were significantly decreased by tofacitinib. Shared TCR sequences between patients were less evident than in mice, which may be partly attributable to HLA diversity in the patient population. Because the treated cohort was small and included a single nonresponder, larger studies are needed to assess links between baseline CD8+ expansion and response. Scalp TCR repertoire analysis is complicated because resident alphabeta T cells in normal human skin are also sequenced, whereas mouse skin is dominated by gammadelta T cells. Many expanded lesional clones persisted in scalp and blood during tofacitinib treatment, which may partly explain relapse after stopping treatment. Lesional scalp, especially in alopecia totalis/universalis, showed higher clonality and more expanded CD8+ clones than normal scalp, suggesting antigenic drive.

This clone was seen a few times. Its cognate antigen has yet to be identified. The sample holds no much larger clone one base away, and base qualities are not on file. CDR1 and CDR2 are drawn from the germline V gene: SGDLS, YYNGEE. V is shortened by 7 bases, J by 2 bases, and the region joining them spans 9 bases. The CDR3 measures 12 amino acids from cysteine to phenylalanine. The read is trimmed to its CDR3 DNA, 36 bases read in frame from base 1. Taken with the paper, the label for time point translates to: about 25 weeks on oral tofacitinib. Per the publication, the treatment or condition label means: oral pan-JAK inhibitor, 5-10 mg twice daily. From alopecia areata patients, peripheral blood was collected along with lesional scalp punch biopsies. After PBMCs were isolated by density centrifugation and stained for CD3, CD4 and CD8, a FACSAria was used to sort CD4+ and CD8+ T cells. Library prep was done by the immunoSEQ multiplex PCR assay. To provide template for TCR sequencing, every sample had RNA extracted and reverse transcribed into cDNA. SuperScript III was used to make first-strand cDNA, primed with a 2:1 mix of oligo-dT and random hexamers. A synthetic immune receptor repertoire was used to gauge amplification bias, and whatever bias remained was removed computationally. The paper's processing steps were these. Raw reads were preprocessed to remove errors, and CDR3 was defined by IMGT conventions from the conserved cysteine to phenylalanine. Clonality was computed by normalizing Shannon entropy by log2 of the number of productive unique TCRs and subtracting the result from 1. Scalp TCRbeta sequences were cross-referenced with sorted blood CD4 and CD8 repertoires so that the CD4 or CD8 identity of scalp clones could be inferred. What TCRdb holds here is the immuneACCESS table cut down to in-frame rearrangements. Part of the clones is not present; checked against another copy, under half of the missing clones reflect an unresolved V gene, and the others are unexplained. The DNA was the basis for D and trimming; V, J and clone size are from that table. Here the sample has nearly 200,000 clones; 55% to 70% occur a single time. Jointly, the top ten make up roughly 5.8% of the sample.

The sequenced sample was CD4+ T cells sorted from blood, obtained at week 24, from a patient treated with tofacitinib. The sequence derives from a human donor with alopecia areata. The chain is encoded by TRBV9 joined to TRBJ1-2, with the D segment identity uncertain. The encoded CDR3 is CASGSRNYGYTF. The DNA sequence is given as TGTGCCAGCGGCAGCCGAAACTATGGCTACACCTTC.